These 21 T cell receptor beta chains originate from one sample sequenced in a study of shared clonotypes between healthy human individuals (dated by TCRdb to the early 2020s). For the CD8 naive samples, CD45RO-negative cells were positively selected for CCR7, yielding a CD45RA+CCR7+ population from which TemRA cells were excluded. The library came from the immunoSEQ multiplex PCR assay. In its TCRdb copy, this immuneACCESS table keeps in-frame sequences only and misses some clones. Where compared with another copy, unresolved V genes explain less than half of these, and the others have no known cause. Across this sample there are about 2.1 million clones, with around 93% seen only once. The top ten hold more than 1.5% of the sample. The sequenced sample was naive CD8+ T cells from PBMCs. In the paper's terms, the cell subset or site label means: CD45RA+CCR7+. The source of these receptors is a young man in good health. Some clones in this sample may be carry-over from other donors' samples.

This chain uses TRBV4-3 with TRBJ2-2, with 10 bases that match TRBD2. V was pared by 1 base and J by 4 bases, with 3 bases of the junction left unmatched. The germline V gene encodes CDR1 LGHNA and CDR2 YSLEER. This CDR3 contains 16 residues. CDR3 residues: CASSQASGRVTGELFF. The CDR3 DNA is TGCGCCAGCAGCCAAGCCAGCGGGAGGGTCACCGGGGAGCTGTTTTTT.

The CDR3 spells CASSLTWASGAYEQYF. Written as DNA, the CDR3 is TGTGCCAGCAGCTTAACTTGGGCTAGCGGGGCCTACGAGCAGTACTTC. The gene calls are TRBV7-9 and TRBJ2-7; 9 bases are a match to TRBD2. The CDR3 length is 16 residues. Germline V gene data show CDR1 as SEHNR and CDR2 as FQNEAQ (reference sequence). With V trimmed by 2 bases and J by 2 bases, 7 bases remained unmatched.

V gene TRBV7-6 combines with J gene TRBJ1-5; 7 nucleotides align to TRBD1. Germline trimming cut 6 bases from V and 11 bases from J; bases unmatched to any gene: 13. Germline V gives CDR1 SGHVS, CDR2 FNYEAQ. The CDR3 contains 14 residues. CDR3 sequence: CASSNIPGGLAQHF. In DNA, the CDR3 is TGTGCCAGCAGTAACATTCCAGGGGGTCTGGCCCAGCATTTT.

The chain has TRBV28 and TRBJ2-5; D may be TRBD1 or TRBD2 (6 bases each). Trimming took off 6 bases at V and 11 bases at J, with 22 bases between the two ends. From germline, CDR1 is MDHEN and CDR2 SYDVKM. The CDR3 runs 14 residues. The CDR3 bases are TGTGCCAGCAGACAGACAGGTCTGGGAGGAGAGCAGTACTTC. Amino acid sequence: CASRQTGLGGEQYF.

The rearrangement joins TRBV27 to TRBJ2-1; a possible D gene is TRBD1 (5 bases). Deletions cut 2 bases from V and 2 bases from J, with 10 bases between. Per the germline V gene, CDR1 is MNHEY and CDR2 is SMNVEV (reference sequence). CDR3 length: 15 amino acids. CDR3 amino acids: CASSLVVGPYNEQFF. CDR3 nucleotides: TGTGCCAGCAGTTTAGTGGTGGGGCCCTACAATGAGCAGTTCTTC.

The chain links TRBV14 to TRBJ2-7; D is unresolved. This CDR3 has 14 residues. V was pared by 1 base and J by 7 bases, with 14 bases between. Germline V gene sequence: CDR1 SGHDN, CDR2 FVKESK. The CDR3 DNA reads as TGTGCCAGCAGCCAAGTTTTCCCGGACGGGGAGCAGTACTTC. It is translated as CASSQVFPDGEQYF.

Comment on this clone: Other DNA sequences of this sample code for an identical CDR3. This chain's CDR3 is CASSTLSSYEQYF. DNA of the CDR3: TGTGCCAGCAGCACACTAAGCTCCTACGAGCAGTACTTC. The gene calls are TRBV27 and TRBJ2-7; D uncertain. This CDR3 has 13 amino acids. Per the germline V gene, CDR1 is MNHEY and CDR2 is SMNVEV (reference sequence). V lost 6 bases and J lost 0, with 9 bases in between.

CDR3 protein: CASSQVLGLATDTQYF. The CDR3 bases are TGCGCCAGCAGCCAAGTACTAGGATTAGCCACAGATACGCAGTATTTT. V and J are TRBV4-1 and TRBJ2-3, with D maybe TRBD2 (5 bases). The V gene's germline CDR1 is MGHRA and CDR2 YSYEKL. V lost 1 base to trimming and J lost 2 bases, with 13 bases between them. The CDR3 is 16 amino acids.

The gene calls are TRBV7-3 and TRBJ2-5; D is possibly TRBD2 (6 bases). V lost 2 bases, J lost 5 bases, and 18 bases lay in between. Germline CDR1 and CDR2: SGHTA and FQGTGA. The CDR3 covers 16 residues. The CDR3 spells CASSLAGRGPEETQYF. The CDR3 nucleotides read TGTGCCAGCAGCTTAGCGGGGCGGGGTCCGGAGGAGACCCAGTACTTC.

Here the CDR3 DNA reads TGTGCCAGCAGTGAAGCTGGGGGCGATGGAAACACCATATATTTT. As protein: CASSEAGGDGNTIYF. The chain uses TRBV25-1 and TRBJ1-3; the D gene is possibly TRBD1 (6 bases). Trimming stripped 2 bases from V and 3 bases from J, with 11 bases between. The CDR3 consists of 15 residues. Germline V gene data show CDR1 as MGHDK and CDR2 as SYGVNS.

The chain couples TRBV25-1 to TRBJ1-5; tentative D call: TRBD1 (6 bases). V lost 5 bases to trimming and J lost 1 base, with 6 bases between them. Germline V CDR1 and CDR2: MGHDK, SYGVNS. The CDR3 runs to 13 residues. The DNA for the CDR3 is TGTGCCAGCAGTACAGGGAGCAATCAGCCCCAGCATTTT. It specifies CASSTGSNQPQHF. The whole variable domain, remainder taken from reference TRBV25-1 and TRBJ1-5, is EADIYQTPRYLVIGTGKKITLECSQTMGHDKMYWYQQDPGMELHLIHYSYGVNSTEKGDLSSESTVSRIRTEHFPLTLESARPSHTSQYLCASSTGSNQPQHFGDGTRLSIL.

The chain recombines TRBV23-1 with TRBJ1-4; 8 bases agree with TRBD1. TRBV23-1 has ORF status, its function being uncertain. CDR3 size: 19 residues. The V gene end was trimmed by 2 bases and the J gene end by 3 bases; junction bases not matched to a gene: 14. Here the CDR3 reads CASSQVGGRGRRPNEKLFF. The CDR3 nucleotides are TGCGCCAGCAGTCAAGTCGGCGGCAGGGGGCGAAGGCCTAATGAAAAACTGTTTTTT.

V usage is TRBV27 and J usage is TRBJ2-7; D assignment may be TRBD1 or TRBD2 (5 bases each). The CDR3 is 15 amino acids. V shed 3 bases and J shed 3 bases, with 15 bases lying between them. CDR1 is MNHEY, CDR2 SMNVEV, per germline (reference sequence). The CDR3 loop is CASSLFGAGDYEQYF. Written as DNA, the CDR3 is TGTGCCAGCAGTTTGTTTGGGGCCGGGGACTACGAGCAGTACTTC.

The chain joins TRBV30 to TRBJ2-7; 10 bases are shared with TRBD2. In germline, CDR1 is GTSNPN, CDR2 SVGIG (reference sequence). The CDR3 is made up of 18 amino acids. V dropped 0 bases and J dropped 3; count of bases not matched to a gene: 14. In DNA form, the CDR3 reads TGTGCCTGGAGTGTTGGGCTAGCGGGAGCTCTCGGAAACTACGAGCAGTACTTC. Translating gives CAWSVGLAGALGNYEQYF.

This clone was counted between two and nine times. Other DNA sequences of this sample code for an identical CDR3. J is TRBJ1-1 and V is TRBV7-3; no reliable D call. Trimming removed 0 bases from V and 2 bases from J, with 4 bases in between. CDR3 length equals 13 residues. Per germline, CDR1 SGHTA and CDR2 FQGTGA. This CDR3 is CASSLTANTEAFF. The CDR3 DNA sequence: TGTGCCAGCAGCTTAACGGCAAACACTGAAGCTTTCTTT.

The chain is built from TRBV4-1 and TRBJ2-5; the D is unclear. Germline V gene data show CDR1 as MGHRA and CDR2 as YSYEKL. With 2 bases removed from V and 5 bases from J, the gap between germline ends came to 15 bases. This CDR3 region has 15 residues. CDR3 DNA: TGCGCCAGCAGCCAACTGGTGGCTTTGAGGGAGACCCAGTACTTC. This translates into CASSQLVALRETQYF.

The chain's CDR3 is CASLSTEAFF. The CDR3 nucleotides are TGTGCCAGCCTGAGTACTGAAGCTTTCTTT. The rearrangement uses TRBV11-2 and TRBJ1-1; D unclear. Germline V gene lookup returns CDR1 SGHAT and CDR2 FQNNGV. Trimming took 8 bases from V and 5 from J, leaving 6 bases between them. The length of the CDR3 is 10 residues.

The chain couples TRBV5-1 to TRBJ2-1, with no clear D. V was trimmed by 1 base and J by 7 bases, leaving 15 bases between them. The CDR3 is made up of 15 amino acids. The V gene's germline CDR1 is SGHRS and CDR2 YFSETQ. CDR3 sequence reads: CASSLSPWEGNEQFF. The CDR3 coding sequence is TGCGCCAGCAGCTTGAGCCCCTGGGAAGGGAATGAGCAGTTCTTC.

J is TRBJ2-7 and V is TRBV27, with a possible D match to TRBD1 (5 bases). The CDR3 is 15 amino acids. V gave up 4 bases and J gave up 0 bases, with 13 bases separating them. Germline lookup yields CDR1 MNHEY and CDR2 SMNVEV (reference sequence). CDR3 region: CASSYSGIYSYEQYF. In DNA, the CDR3 is TGTGCCAGCAGTTACTCAGGGATTTACTCCTACGAGCAGTACTTC.

V gene TRBV7-7 combines with J gene TRBJ1-3; D is ambiguous. V was shortened by 5 bases and J by 2 bases, with 13 bases between the two germline ends. The length of the CDR3 is 15 residues. The germline gives CDR1 SSHAT, CDR2 FNYEAQ (reference sequence). The CDR3 coding sequence is TGTGCCAGCAGCCCGGGGAGTCGGGCTGGAAACACCATATATTTT. Its translation: CASSPGSRAGNTIYF. Using reference TRBV7-7 and TRBJ1-3 for the parts outside the CDR3, the full variable domain is GAGVSQSPRYKVTKRGQDVTLRCDPISSHATLYWYQQALGQGPEFLTYFNYEAQPDKSGLPSDRFSAERPEGSISTLTIQRTEQRDSAMYRCASSPGSRAGNTIYFGEGSWLTVV.

The chain joins TRBV9 to TRBJ2-5, with D unclear. This CDR3 contains 14 residues. CDR1 and CDR2 from the germline V gene are SGDLS and YYNGEE. The V and J ends lost 3 bases and 5 bases respectively, with 14 bases between them. This chain's CDR3 is CASSGGSLGETQYF. The CDR3 DNA follows: TGTGCCAGCAGCGGCGGAAGCCTGGGGGAGACCCAGTACTTC.